This passage covers 27 T cell receptor beta chains from one sample sequenced in a study of beta chain features in type 1 diabetes. The sequenced template was cDNA made from the entire isolated RNA. The table came from immunoSEQ multiplex PCR; TCRdb's copy has only in-frame clones and leaves some out. There are just over 600,000 clones in the sample; around a sixth occur only once, and approximately 0.093% lies in the top ten. Sequencing input: naive CD4+ T cells from blood. These receptors were taken from a man between 18 and 29 years old in good health.

This clone was detected a few times. The V and J genes are TRBV11-2 and TRBJ1-2; TRBD1 matches 7 bases. The CDR3 loop spans 15 amino acids. J gave up 4 bases and V 5 bases, and 10 bases lay outside the gene matches. CDR1 and CDR2 (germline): SGHAT, FQNNGV. CDR3 sequence (DNA): TGTGCCAGCAGCAGTACAAAGGGACAGACCTATGGCTACACCTTC. It encodes CASSSTKGQTYGYTF.

V and J are TRBV15 and TRBJ1-5; the D gene is possibly TRBD1 (5 bases). Trimming cost V 0 bases and J 4 bases, with 16 bases left between them. This CDR3 has 17 amino acids. Germline-derived CDR1 and CDR2 are LNHNV and YYDKDF (reference sequence). This chain's CDR3 is CATSRDPAGSSNQPQHF. For the CDR3, the DNA is TGTGCCACCAGCAGAGATCCGGCAGGGTCCTCTAATCAGCCCCAGCATTTT.

The chain has TRBV7-2 and TRBJ1-2; tentative D call: TRBD1 (6 bases). Germline CDR1 is SGHTA and CDR2 is FQGNSA. V lost 1 base, J lost 8 bases, and 11 bases lay in between. The CDR3 has 13 residues. CDR3 sequence (DNA): TGTGCCAGCAGCTTAGTGGCAGGGGACGGCTACACCTTC. As protein: CASSLVAGDGYTF.

Concerning this clone itself: Other DNA sequences in the sample encode the same CDR3. This rearrangement joins TRBV6-5 to TRBJ2-3; possibly TRBD2 for D (6 bases). Germline V gives CDR1 MNHEY, CDR2 SVGAGI. This CDR3 region has 11 residues. The germline V and J ends were trimmed by 8 bases and 5 bases, with 8 bases remaining between them. CDR3 DNA sequence: TGTGCCAGCTTGCGGGGAGATACGCAGTATTTT. This sequence encodes CASLRGDTQYF.

This clone has only a few counts. V gene TRBV5-1 combines with J gene TRBJ2-3, with D maybe TRBD1 (6 bases). This CDR3 has 15 residues. Per germline, CDR1 SGHRS and CDR2 YFSETQ. V was cut by 2 bases and J by 1 base, with 11 bases left in between. The CDR3 loop reads CASSLQGVGTDTQYF. The CDR3 DNA sequence: TGCGCCAGCAGCTTACAGGGAGTTGGCACAGATACGCAGTATTTT.

The chain carries TRBV7-3 and TRBJ1-2; tentatively, D is TRBD1 (6 bases). The V gene lost 5 bases and the J gene lost 8 bases, with 15 bases spanning the gap. The CDR3 is 13 amino acids. Per the germline V gene, CDR1 is SGHTA and CDR2 is FQGTGA. CDR3 bases: TGTGCCAGCAGCCAGACAGGCTCATCGGGCTACACCTTC. Residues: CASSQTGSSGYTF.

In its sample, this clone was seen a few times. V and J are TRBV29-1 and TRBJ1-4; D possibly corresponds to TRBD1 (5 bases). The CDR3 runs 14 residues. Germline V gene lookup returns CDR1 SQVTM and CDR2 ANQGSEA. Trimming pared 5 bases from V and 5 bases from J, leaving 15 bases between. CDR3 residues: CSVIPGTENEKLFF. The CDR3 nucleotides read TGCAGCGTTATCCCCGGGACCGAAAATGAAAAACTGTTTTTT.

This clone showed up just a few times. This chain links TRBV7-9 with TRBJ1-5, with a weak D call TRBD1 (6 bases). Trimming took 3 bases from V and 3 from J, leaving 12 bases between them. Looked up from germline, CDR1 is SEHNR and CDR2 is FQNEAQ (reference sequence). The CDR3 loop spans 15 amino acids. CDR3 amino acids: CASSFTTGSNQPQHF. The DNA for the CDR3 is TGTGCCAGCAGCTTCACGACAGGTTCCAATCAGCCCCAGCATTTT.

This clone has just a few counts. The chain employs TRBV28 and TRBJ1-1; the D gene is possibly TRBD1 (5 bases). Germline V CDR1 and CDR2: MDHEN, SYDVKM. V lost 5 bases, J lost 5 bases, and 15 bases lay in between. The CDR3 spans 14 residues. In DNA form, the CDR3 reads TGTGCCAGCAGTGTCGGGACTCCGAAGACTGAAGCTTTCTTT. Translated, it gives CASSVGTPKTEAFF.

This chain links TRBV27 with TRBJ2-1; D might be TRBD1 (6 bases). CDR1 is MNHEY and CDR2 is SMNVEV in the germline V gene (reference sequence). The germline V and J ends were trimmed by 5 bases and 4 bases, with 15 bases remaining between them. The CDR3 has 15 amino acids. DNA of the CDR3: TGTGCCAGCAGTGAAGGGACACTTTTTTACAATGAGCAGTTCTTC. Amino acid sequence: CASSEGTLFYNEQFF.

This clone was counted only a few times. This chain uses TRBV9 with TRBJ1-2; D unclear. The CDR3 contains 15 residues. Trimming left V 4 bases short and J 3 bases short, with 16 bases between. The germline gives CDR1 SGDLS, CDR2 YYNGEE. CDR3 loop: CASSPQSLGDYGYTF. DNA of the CDR3: TGTGCCAGCAGCCCCCAGTCCCTTGGGGACTATGGCTACACCTTC.

The rearrangement joins TRBV5-4 to TRBJ1-4, with TRBD1 as a possible D gene (6 bases). This CDR3 is 16 amino acids long. Per the germline V gene, CDR1 is SGHNT and CDR2 is YYREEE (reference sequence). Deletions cut 7 bases from V and 8 bases from J, with 24 bases between. The CDR3 loop reads CASPFPPSRTAEKLFF. The CDR3 DNA follows: TGTGCCAGCCCCTTCCCACCTAGTCGGACAGCCGAAAAACTGTTTTTT. Based on the CDR3 plus reference TRBV5-4 and TRBJ1-4, the full variable domain is ETGVTQSPTHLIKTRGQQVTLRCSSQSGHNTVSWYQQALGQGPQFIFQYYREEENGRGNFPPRFSGLQFPNYSSELNVNALELDDSALYLCASPFPPSRTAEKLFFGSGTQLSVL.

This clone turned up a few times. The rearrangement joins TRBV18 to TRBJ1-5; TRBD1 matches at 9 bases. The CDR3 is 15 residues long. CDR1 KGHSH and CDR2 LQKENI come from the germline V gene. V gave up 5 bases and J gave up 5 bases; unmatched junction bases: 7. DNA of the CDR3: TGTGCCAGCTCATCCGGGACAGGGAGTGATCAGCCCCAGCATTTT. It is translated as CASSSGTGSDQPQHF.

The chain carries TRBV15 and TRBJ1-1, with D perhaps TRBD1 (6 bases). CDR3 length: 17 residues. Trimming shortened V by 0 bases and J by 2 bases, and 16 bases separated the two germline ends. Germline lookup yields CDR1 LNHNV and CDR2 YYDKDF (reference sequence). CDR3 in amino acids: CATSRDSGGPKNTEAFF. CDR3 nucleotide sequence: TGTGCCACCAGCAGAGATAGTGGGGGGCCTAAAAACACTGAAGCTTTCTTT. Supplemented by reference TRBV15 and TRBJ1-1, the full variable domain reads DAMVIQNPRYQVTQFGKPVTLSCSQTLNHNVMYWYQQKSSQAPKLLFHYYDKDFNNEADTPDNFQSRRPNTSFCFLDIRSPGLGDTAMYLCATSRDSGGPKNTEAFFGQGTRLTVV.

CDR3 residues: CASSQNRALTEEQFF. CDR3 sequence (DNA): TGCGCCAGCAGCCAGAACCGGGCCCTCACAGAAGAGCAGTTCTTC. The chain links TRBV4-1 to TRBJ2-1; D uncertain. CDR3 length equals 15 residues. CDR1 and CDR2 from the germline V gene are MGHRA and YSYEKL. V was pared by 3 bases and J by 10 bases, with 19 bases between.

V usage is TRBV5-4 and J usage is TRBJ2-5; D is perhaps TRBD1 (6 bases). Germline V gene lookup returns CDR1 SGHNT and CDR2 YYREEE (reference sequence). The CDR3 is 19 residues long. With 3 bases removed from V and 6 bases from J, the gap between germline ends came to 30 bases. The CDR3 is CASSSRPYSGTPLGKTQYF. The CDR3 DNA is TGTGCCAGCAGCTCGAGACCCTATTCCGGGACACCTCTCGGGAAGACCCAGTACTTC.

The chain joins TRBV5-6 to TRBJ2-7; D unresolved. This CDR3 has 13 amino acids. The germline CDR1 and CDR2 sequences are SGHDT and YYEEEE. V was cut by 4 bases and J by 3 bases, with 11 bases left in between. CDR3 residues: CASSLSRVYEQYF. The DNA for the CDR3 is TGTGCCAGCAGCCTCAGTAGGGTCTACGAGCAGTACTTC.

A word on this clone: Other DNA sequences from this sample encode an identical CDR3 as well. The rearrangement joins TRBV9 to TRBJ2-1; D is possibly TRBD1 or TRBD2 (5 bases each). The germline V and J ends were trimmed by 2 bases and 2 bases, with 8 bases remaining between them. The CDR3 is made up of 14 amino acids. Per the germline V gene, CDR1 is SGDLS and CDR2 is YYNGEE. The CDR3 DNA is TGTGCCAGCAGCGTGGGACCCACCTACAATGAGCAGTTCTTC. Translating it yields CASSVGPTYNEQFF.

This clone was seen a single time. The chain links TRBV4-1 to TRBJ1-1, with 9 bases aligning to TRBD1. Germline V gives CDR1 MGHRA, CDR2 YSYEKL. The CDR3 is 17 residues long. J was trimmed by 0 bases and V by 3 bases; bases with no gene match: 8. CDR3 in DNA: TGCGCCAGCAGCCATGGGACAGGGTTACTAATGAACACTGAAGCTTTCTTT. The encoded protein is CASSHGTGLLMNTEAFF.

This clone was seen a handful of times. This sequence joins TRBV7-9 and TRBJ1-1; TRBD1 is a possible D gene (5 bases). This CDR3 comprises 15 residues. V lost 3 bases to trimming and J lost 1 base, with 12 bases between them. Germline V gene lookup returns CDR1 SEHNR and CDR2 FQNEAQ (reference sequence). This chain's CDR3 is CASSFPAGGNTEAFF. The DNA for the CDR3 is TGTGCCAGCAGCTTCCCCGCGGGGGGGAACACTGAAGCTTTCTTT.

The chain carries TRBV11-2 and TRBJ2-1; D remains unclear. Germline values: CDR1 SGHAT, CDR2 FQNNGV. V was cut by 2 bases and J by 9 bases, with 11 bases left in between. This CDR3 has 13 amino acids. The DNA of the CDR3 is TGTGCCAGCAGCTTACTCAGTTCGGGTGAGCAGTTCTTC. Residues: CASSLLSSGEQFF.

The rearrangement links TRBV27 to TRBJ2-7; the match to TRBD2 covers 11 bases. The CDR3 contains 15 residues. The germline gives CDR1 MNHEY, CDR2 SMNVEV (reference sequence). Germline trimming cut 7 bases from V and 1 base from J; bases unmatched to any gene: 6. In DNA, the CDR3 is TGTGCCAGCACTGTTAGCGGGAGGGGTTCCTACGAGCAGTACTTC. Translation gives CASTVSGRGSYEQYF.

The rearrangement uses TRBV10-3 and TRBJ2-1; 10 bases map to TRBD2. The CDR3 spans 16 residues. Trimming took 0 bases from V and 2 from J; bases not matched to a gene: 1. The germline CDR1 and CDR2 sequences are ENHRY and SYGVKD. The CDR3 reads CAISESGTSAYNEQFF. The DNA of the CDR3 is TGTGCCATCAGTGAGTCTGGGACTAGCGCCTACAATGAGCAGTTCTTC.

The table lists this clone with a count of one. V usage is TRBV2 and J usage is TRBJ2-3; 8 bases are shared with TRBD1. The CDR3 spans 16 residues. CDR1 and CDR2 (germline): SNHLY, FYNNEI. V gave up 5 bases and J gave up 1 base; unmatched junction bases: 8. CDR3 loop: CASSSQGAPRTDTQYF. CDR3 nucleotides: TGTGCCAGCAGTAGCCAGGGGGCTCCCCGCACAGATACGCAGTATTTT.

The gene calls are TRBV4-3 and TRBJ2-7, with 12 bases aligning to TRBD1. This CDR3 has 15 residues. With V trimmed by 1 base and J by 4 bases, 2 bases remained unmatched. Germline V CDR1 and CDR2: LGHNA, YSLEER. Here the CDR3 DNA reads TGCGCCAGCAGCCAAGGGGGACAGGGGGCATACGAGCAGTACTTC. This gives the protein CASSQGGQGAYEQYF.

In its sample, this clone was seen a few times. This rearrangement joins TRBV29-1 to TRBJ2-7; TRBD1 matches at 8 bases. Germline-derived CDR1 and CDR2 are SQVTM and ANQGSEA. Trimming removed 6 bases from V and 0 bases from J; junction bases left unmatched: 4. This CDR3 comprises 13 residues. The CDR3: CSVGDRSSYEQYF. For the CDR3, the DNA is TGCAGCGTGGGGGACAGGAGCTCCTACGAGCAGTACTTC.

This clone has a handful of counts. This rearrangement joins TRBV5-1 to TRBJ2-7, with 11 bases matching TRBD2. The CDR3 contains 15 residues. Germline V gene sequence: CDR1 SGHRS, CDR2 YFSETQ. Germline trimming cut 4 bases from V and 2 bases from J; bases unmatched to any gene: 5. The chain's CDR3 is CASSLTSGGPYEQYF. In DNA, the CDR3 is TGCGCCAGCAGCCTCACTAGCGGGGGTCCCTACGAGCAGTACTTC.